What follows are 2 T cell receptor beta chains derived from one specimen sequenced in a study of persistence of HIV-infected CD4 T cells. The libraries were made with immunoSEQ version 4 in survey mode. Sequencing was performed with immunoSEQ multiplex PCR; in TCRdb, only in-frame clones are kept and a portion is missing. The data show some 48,000 clones, around 72% seen once. Lysates of CMV-infected fibroblasts at roughly 10 ug/mL stimulated these cells. CD40L-negative CD69-negative CD45RO-high memory CD4+ T cells were sorted as populations depleted of antigen-responding cells. Their antigen targets remain unknown. The sample in question was CD4+ T cells sorted from PBMCs after approximately 20-hour stimulation, obtained from a patient who received antiretroviral therapy. The origin of the receptors is an adult man with HIV who was CMV-seropositive.

V usage is TRBV19 and J usage is TRBJ2-3, with D hard to call. The germline V and J ends were trimmed by 5 bases and 1 base, with 10 bases remaining between them. Germline V gene lookup returns CDR1 LNHDA and CDR2 SQIVND (reference sequence). The CDR3 consists of 14 residues. In nucleotides, the CDR3 is TGTGCCAGTAGTTTGCGGACGGGCACAGATACGCAGTATTTT. Translation: CASSLRTGTDTQYF.

The chain has TRBV4-2 and TRBJ2-6; 9 bases align to TRBD2. The CDR3 is 17 residues long. CDR1 and CDR2 from the germline V gene are LGHNA and YNFKEQ. V lost 1 base and J lost 2; bases outside the gene matches: 3. CDR3 protein: CASSQVVAGAGANVLTF. CDR3 coding DNA: TGTGCCAGCAGCCAAGTGGTAGCGGGAGCTGGGGCCAACGTCCTGACTTTC.